The 10 T cell receptor beta chains listed next were all sequenced from one sample in a study of identical twins. Each CDR3 protein gets one entry after TCRdb re-called the 5' RACE reads with MiXCR. In the table there are roughly 570,000 distinct CDR3 sequences, approximately 9.6% of which are singletons. The data were also submitted as part of a second study, on yellow fever vaccine responses in identical twins.

Sequences were obtained from PBMCs. These receptors all stem from a woman aged 18-29 years in good health.

This clonotype has ten or more counts. J is TRBJ2-3 and V is TRBV15, with TRBD1 matching over 7 bases. With 2 bases clipped from V and 2 bases from J, the junction kept 4 bases outside the gene matches. The CDR3 sequence is 15 residues long. Germline assignment: CDR1 LNHNV and CDR2 YYDKDF (reference sequence). This chain's CDR3 is CATSRMDRTTDTQYF. CDR3 sequence (DNA): TGTGCCACCAGCAGAATGGACAGGACCACAGATACGCAGTATTTT.

This clonotype was counted between two and nine times. The V and J genes are TRBV6-2 or TRBV6-3 and TRBJ2-4, with D perhaps matching TRBD1 or TRBD2 (5 bases each). Germline assignment: CDR1 MNHEY and CDR2 SVGEGT. The CDR3 is 14 residues long. V shed 2 bases and J shed 2 bases, with 7 bases lying between them. This chain's CDR3 is CASSYGGSKNIQYF. DNA for the CDR3: TGTGCCAGCAGTTACGGGGGATCCAAAAACATTCAGTACTTC.

The sample holds many counts of this clonotype. The chain uses TRBV4-2 and TRBJ2-7; weak D call: TRBD1 (6 bases). The CDR3 contains 16 residues. Trimming shortened V by 1 base and J by 3 bases, and 16 bases separated the two germline ends. CDR1 is LGHNA, CDR2 YNFKEQ, per germline. Here the CDR3 DNA reads TGTGCCAGCAGCCAAGCCGCCGGGACAACTGTCTACGAGCAGTACTTC. It is translated as CASSQAAGTTVYEQYF.

The chain combines TRBV7-2 with TRBJ2-1; D is ambiguous. V lost 0 bases and J lost 6, with 6 bases in between. CDR3 length: 13 amino acids. Germline CDR1 and CDR2: SGHTA and FQGNSA. The CDR3 region is CASSLASINEQFF. CDR3 DNA: TGTGCCAGCAGCTTAGCCTCTATCAATGAGCAGTTCTTC. The full variable domain, its missing parts supplied by reference TRBV7-2 and TRBJ2-1, is GAGVSQSPSNKVTEKGKDVELRCDPISGHTALYWYRQSLGQGLEFLIYFQGNSAPDKSGLPSDRFSAERTGGSVSTLTIQRTQQEDSAVYLCASSLASINEQFFGPGTRLTVL.

This clonotype was found many times. The chain has TRBV5-1 and TRBJ2-7; TRBD1 agrees at 9 bases. From germline, CDR1 is SGHRS and CDR2 YFSETQ. The ends lost 2 bases at V and 1 base at J; junction bases unmatched: 4. The CDR3 totals 15 residues. The CDR3 DNA is TGCGCCAGCAGCTTACCCGGGACAGGGTCCTACGAGCAGTACTTC. Translated: CASSLPGTGSYEQYF.

V is TRBV29-1 and J is TRBJ2-7, with 9 bases that match TRBD2. The trim removed 4 bases at V and 7 bases at J, leaving 8 bases unmatched. Germline V gives CDR1 SQVTM, CDR2 ANQGSEA. This CDR3 has 13 amino acids. The CDR3 here is CSVVGAGGDEQYF. The DNA for the CDR3 is TGCAGCGTTGTGGGAGCGGGAGGAGATGAGCAGTACTTC.

This clonotype was counted ten times or more. The chain uses TRBV10-3 and TRBJ2-3, with a weak D call TRBD2 (6 bases). The CDR3 extends over 16 amino acids. Germline CDR1 and CDR2: ENHRY and SYGVKD. V was cut by 4 bases and J by 2 bases, with 16 bases left in between. DNA of the CDR3: TGTGCCATCAGTGTGGAACGGGGAGGAAACACAGATACGCAGTATTTT. Its protein is CAISVERGGNTDTQYF.

This clonotype has more than one count but fewer than ten. The chain combines TRBV7-2 with TRBJ2-3, with D perhaps TRBD2 (5 bases). The CDR3 is made up of 15 amino acids. The germline gives CDR1 SGHTA, CDR2 FQGNSA. V lost 1 base, J lost 1 base, and 9 bases lay in between. In DNA, the CDR3 is TGTGCCAGCAGCTTAGGCGGACTCCGCACAGATACGCAGTATTTT. Its protein is CASSLGGLRTDTQYF.

The J gene is TRBJ2-3, the V gene TRBV29-1, with 10 bases lining up with TRBD1. The V gene's germline CDR1 is SQVTM and CDR2 ANQGSEA. The CDR3 has 15 amino acids. The ends lost 7 bases at V and 2 bases at J; junction bases unmatched: 9. In DNA, the CDR3 is TGCAGCGCCCTAAGGGACAGGGGTTTCACAGATACGCAGTATTTT. It is translated as CSALRDRGFTDTQYF.

This clonotype appeared a few times. The chain combines TRBV4-3 with TRBJ2-4, with TRBD1 identical over 7 bases. J gave up 2 bases and V 3 bases, and 4 bases lay outside the gene matches. Germline CDR1 LGHNA, CDR2 YSLEER. This CDR3 region has 15 residues. The CDR3 DNA follows: TGCGCCAGCAGCCACATGACAGGGCCCAAAAACATTCAGTACTTC. It is translated as CASSHMTGPKNIQYF.